Reported below is one T cell receptor beta chain. Its antigen is unidentified. The data are from a study of post-analysis software for immune sequencing data. The CDR3 is made up of 14 amino acids. V was pared by 0 bases and J by 1 base, with 7 bases between. The V gene's germline CDR1 is SGHRS and CDR2 YFSETQ. Regarding the study as a whole: Normalized Chao1 diversity was significantly reduced in patients versus controls. About 5 TRBV segments were more frequent in patients than controls; TRBV5-6, TRBV5-1 and TRBV20-1 belonged to this group.

Every TCR beta cDNA library bore unique molecular identifiers. MiXCR, run by TCRdb on the PCR reads, gives a single entry per CDR3 protein. Of roughly 580,000 distinct CDR3 sequences in the sample, roughly two fifths were seen once. The chain employs TRBV5-1 and TRBJ1-1, with unresolved D. Sequencing was done on a sample of blood. This TCR derives from a girl aged 5-17 years with multiple sclerosis. The CDR3 protein is CASSLDNPNTEAFF. In DNA, the CDR3 is TGCGCCAGCAGCTTGGATAATCCGAACACTGAAGCTTTCTTT.